The text below deals with one T cell receptor (beta chain). These data belong to a study of OX40 agonist ivuxolimab in advanced cancers. The wider study: Every 2 weeks, ivuxolimab was infused into the patients intravenously at between 0.01 and 10 mg/kg.

Profiled with immunoSEQ multiplex PCR; TCRdb holds only in-frame clones, not every one. The sample yields tens of thousands of clones, about 88% seen once. J was trimmed by 5 bases and V by 0 bases; bases with no gene match: 5. The CDR3 runs to 16 residues. Germline V gene sequence: CDR1 SGHDT, CDR2 YYEEEE. The rearrangement joins TRBV5-6 to TRBJ1-4; 9 bases agree with TRBD1. The sequence was collected from an adult with an advanced solid tumor such as melanoma, head and neck, liver or kidney cancer. The sequences come from CD4+ or CD8+ T cells sorted from blood, collected in a trial of the OX40 agonist ivuxolimab. The CDR3 sequence: CASSLATGGLNEKLFF. The DNA of the CDR3 is TGTGCCAGCAGCTTGGCGACAGGGGGACTGAATGAAAAACTGTTTTTT.